The rows below give T cell receptor beta chains drawn from one sample of a study of shared clonotypes between healthy human individuals. Data came from immunoSEQ multiplex PCR; TCRdb stores just in-frame clones and leaves some out. Among 1.6 million or so clones, 96% were seen once, and the ten largest hold approximately 1.1%. Sequences were obtained from naive CD4+ T cells sorted from blood. All receptors come from a man aged 25-40 years in good health. CDR3s include the opening cysteine and the closing phenylalanine or tryptophan. A D gene is named only where the DNA matches it firmly. Clone size is given for some rows only: seen once, a few or many times, or a class if the clone is expanded.

v_call	j_call	d_call	clone_size	cdr3_aa	cdr3_nt
TRBV18	TRBJ2-5	.	.	CASSPPGAETQYF	TGTGCCAGCTCACCGCCGGGCGCGGAGACCCAGTACTTC
TRBV19	TRBJ2-6	TRBD1	few	CASSLDRAGANVLTF	TGTGCCAGTAGTCTCGACAGGGCTGGGGCCAACGTCCTGACTTTC
TRBV5-4	TRBJ2-2	.	.	CASSLTLQRTGELFF	TGTGCCAGCAGCCTTACCTTACAGAGAACCGGGGAGCTGTTTTTT
TRBV11-2	TRBJ2-2	TRBD1	.	CASSQPTGLGTGELFF	TGTGCCAGCAGCCAACCGACAGGGCTGGGGACCGGGGAGCTGTTTTTT
TRBV6-5	TRBJ2-7	TRBD2	.	CASRAGTIPYEQYF	TGTGCCAGCAGGGCGGGGACTATCCCCTACGAGCAGTACTTC
TRBV4-3	TRBJ2-2	.	.	CASSQDIGRTGELFF	TGCGCCAGCAGCCAAGATATAGGCAGGACCGGGGAGCTGTTTTTT
TRBV6-6	TRBJ2-1	TRBD1	.	CASTQGIRQFF	TGTGCCAGCACACAGGGGATACGGCAGTTCTTC
TRBV7-8	TRBJ2-3	.	few	CASSLADTQYF	TGTGCCAGCAGCTTAGCGGATACGCAGTATTTT
TRBV10-3	TRBJ1-3	.	.	CAISDPVSGNTIYF	TGTGCCATCAGTGACCCGGTCTCTGGAAACACCATATATTTT
TRBV2	TRBJ2-3	.	.	CASTVSGGTDTQYF	TGTGCCAGCACGGTATCGGGGGGCACAGATACGCAGTATTTT
TRBV27	TRBJ2-7	TRBD2	.	CASSPQLAHEQYF	TGTGCCAGCAGCCCCCAACTAGCGCACGAGCAGTACTTC
TRBV19	TRBJ1-2	.	.	CASSIVQGGNYGYTF	TGTGCCAGTAGTATTGTCCAGGGTGGAAACTATGGCTACACCTTC
TRBV6-1	TRBJ2-7	.	.	CASTGVYEQYF	TGTGCCAGCACCGGGGTCTACGAGCAGTACTTC
TRBV7-3	TRBJ2-2	TRBD2	.	CASSIVTSGKGELFF	TGTGCCAGCAGCATAGTGACTAGCGGGAAGGGGGAGCTGTTTTTT
TRBV6-1	TRBJ2-2	.	.	CASGPFTANTGELFF	TGTGCCAGCGGACCCTTCACAGCGAACACCGGGGAGCTGTTTTTT
TRBV18	TRBJ1-1	.	few	CASSMFGSNTEAFF	TGTGCCAGCTCAATGTTCGGGTCGAACACTGAAGCTTTCTTT
TRBV6-5	TRBJ1-1	.	.	CASTNTRGNTEAFF	TGTGCCAGCACAAATACGAGGGGGAACACTGAAGCTTTCTTT
TRBV10-3	TRBJ2-3	.	.	CAINREGTDTQYF	TGTGCCATCAACCGAGAAGGAACAGATACGCAGTATTTT
TRBV7-9	TRBJ2-7	.	.	CATTGPIF	TGTGCCACCACCGGACCTATCTTC
TRBV28	TRBJ1-2	.	once	CASSLYPLGYGYTF	TGTGCCAGCAGTTTATACCCTTTAGGGTATGGCTACACCTTC
TRBV18	TRBJ1-5	TRBD1	.	CASSPGDRDNQPQHF	TGTGCCAGCTCACCTGGGGACAGGGATAATCAGCCCCAGCATTTT
TRBV5-1	TRBJ2-2	TRBD2	.	CASSTGLAGVAGELFF	TGCGCCAGCAGCACCGGACTAGCGGGAGTGGCCGGGGAGCTGTTTTTT
TRBV19	TRBJ2-7	TRBD1	.	CASKRTGLSSYEQYF	TGTGCCAGTAAACGGACAGGGCTCAGCTCCTACGAGCAGTACTTC
TRBV4-3	TRBJ2-7	.	.	CASSRGQHPPNEQYF	TGCGCCAGCAGCCGTGGACAGCACCCTCCCAACGAGCAGTACTTC
TRBV28	TRBJ2-1	.	.	CASSLPGSRDHYNEQFF	TGTGCCAGCAGTTTACCCGGGAGCAGGGACCACTACAATGAGCAGTTCTTC
TRBV30	TRBJ2-7	.	.	CAWSVGFAYEQYF	TGTGCCTGGAGTGTGGGCTTCGCCTACGAGCAGTACTTC
TRBV5-5	TRBJ2-7	.	.	CASSSGLTLRYEQYF	TGTGCCAGCAGCTCAGGCCTCACTTTGCGATACGAGCAGTACTTC
TRBV6-1	TRBJ1-1	.	.	CASSEMRGRTEAFF	TGTGCCAGCAGTGAAATGAGGGGTAGGACTGAAGCTTTCTTT
TRBV29-1	TRBJ2-7	TRBD2	.	CSVGLSRGRAYEQYF	TGCAGCGTTGGCCTCTCTCGCGGGAGGGCCTACGAGCAGTACTTC
TRBV18	TRBJ2-3	TRBD2	.	CASSPRREGLGDTQYF	TGTGCCAGCTCACCACGACGGGAGGGCCTTGGAGATACGCAGTATTTT
TRBV5-4	TRBJ1-1	.	.	CASSPGGLNTEAFF	TGTGCCAGCAGCCCCGGGGGCTTGAACACTGAAGCTTTCTTT
TRBV7-9	TRBJ1-2	.	.	CASSLITNYGYTF	TGTGCCAGCAGCTTAATAACCAACTATGGCTACACCTTC
TRBV11-2	TRBJ2-5	.	once	CASSRFIRPQETQYF	TGTGCCAGCAGCCGCTTCATTAGGCCCCAAGAGACCCAGTACTTC
TRBV7-9	TRBJ2-2	.	.	CASRGRRVPGELFF	TGTGCCAGCCGCGGTCGCAGGGTCCCCGGGGAGCTGTTTTTT
TRBV7-2	TRBJ2-7	TRBD2	.	CASSLDGLAGAEQYF	TGTGCCAGCAGCTTAGATGGTCTAGCGGGAGCCGAGCAGTACTTC
TRBV21-1	TRBJ2-4	.	.	CASSKYPIRLAKNIQYF	TGTGCCAGCAGCAAATACCCGATCCGACTAGCCAAAAACATTCAGTACTTC
TRBV6-6	TRBJ1-1	TRBD1	.	CASSYGDRGTEAFF	TGTGCCAGCAGTTACGGGGACAGGGGAACTGAAGCTTTCTTT
TRBV2	TRBJ2-3	.	.	CASSLGLTDTQYF	TGTGCCAGCAGTTTAGGACTTACAGATACGCAGTATTTT
TRBV11-1	TRBJ2-5	TRBD2	.	CASSPQRLAGQETQYF	TGTGCCAGCAGCCCCCAAAGACTAGCGGGTCAAGAGACCCAGTACTTC
TRBV27	TRBJ2-7	.	.	CASSFQGIGYEQYF	TGTGCCAGCAGTTTCCAGGGCATCGGGTACGAGCAGTACTTC
TRBV18	TRBJ2-1	.	.	CASSPLAGSDNEQFF	TGTGCCAGCTCACCACTTGCGGGTAGCGACAATGAGCAGTTCTTC
TRBV5-1	TRBJ2-3	TRBD2	.	CASSLGTSGSTDTQYF	TGCGCCAGCAGCTTGGGTACTAGCGGGAGCACAGATACGCAGTATTTT
TRBV18	TRBJ1-1	TRBD1	.	CASSPRTGGDTEAFF	TGTGCCAGCTCACCACGAACAGGGGGGGACACTGAAGCTTTCTTT
TRBV30	TRBJ2-5	.	.	CAWTPTGTRVETQYF	TGTGCCTGGACCCCAACGGGTACTAGGGTAGAGACCCAGTACTTC
TRBV5-6	TRBJ1-1	.	.	CASSPTRFTEAFF	TGTGCCAGCAGCCCCACAAGGTTCACTGAAGCTTTCTTT